One sample yielded the 8 T cell receptor beta chains listed below, sequenced in a study of cytomegalovirus exposure and HLA in healthy donors. The PCR made use of 60 Vbeta and 13 Jbeta primers. Method: immunoSEQ multiplex PCR; TCRdb's copy keeps in-frame clones and lacks some. The sample consists of 150,000 to 200,000 clones, 80% of them appearing once. Material for sequencing was PBMCs. Receptors originate from a man aged 18 to 35 in good health and CMV-seropositive.

V is TRBV7-2 and J is TRBJ2-5, with 11 nucleotides matching TRBD1. Germline CDR1 is SGHTA and CDR2 is FQGNSA. V dropped 4 bases and J dropped 3; count of bases not matched to a gene: 4. This CDR3 region has 15 residues. CDR3 residues: CASSSPGQGEETQYF. The CDR3 bases are TGTGCCAGCAGCTCCCCGGGACAGGGGGAAGAGACCCAGTACTTC.

This sequence joins TRBV6-1 and TRBJ2-7; 10 bases line up with TRBD1. In germline, CDR1 is MNHNS, CDR2 SASEGT. V shed 6 bases and J 2 bases; nucleotides not matched to a gene: 4. This CDR3 has 14 residues. The CDR3 region is CASRGQGKAYEQYF. DNA of the CDR3: TGTGCCAGCAGGGGACAGGGGAAAGCCTACGAGCAGTACTTC.

The chain recombines TRBV6-1 with TRBJ2-5; D is unresolved. The last part of the DNA fits TRBJ2-7 better; the J call may be wrong. This CDR3 spans 14 amino acids. The V gene's germline CDR1 is MNHNS and CDR2 SASEGT. This CDR3 is CASSEAAAHYEQYF. In DNA, the CDR3 is TGTGCCAGCAGTGAAGCTGCGGCCCACTACGAGCAGTACTTC.

This chain connects TRBV9 to TRBJ2-2, with D perhaps matching TRBD2 (5 bases). Per germline, CDR1 SGDLS and CDR2 YYNGEE. Trimming removed 0 bases from V and 4 bases from J, with 7 bases in between. The CDR3 extends over 14 amino acids. CDR3 loop: CASSVGGPTGELFF. CDR3 nucleotide sequence: TGTGCCAGCAGCGTAGGAGGGCCCACCGGGGAGCTGTTTTTT.

This chain uses TRBV6-5 with TRBJ1-1; 8 bases align to TRBD1. From germline, CDR1 is MNHEY and CDR2 SVGAGI. Germline trimming cut 2 bases from V and 4 bases from J; bases unmatched to any gene: 6. The CDR3 consists of 15 residues. The CDR3: CASSYGGDRSTEAFF. CDR3 DNA: TGTGCCAGCAGTTACGGGGGGGACAGGAGCACTGAAGCTTTCTTT.

The count of this clone is one. The chain carries TRBV15 and TRBJ1-1, with D possibly matching TRBD1 (5 bases). The germline V and J ends were trimmed by 0 bases and 0 bases, with 11 bases remaining between them. Per the germline V gene, CDR1 is LNHNV and CDR2 is YYDKDF (reference sequence). The CDR3 sequence is 16 residues long. CDR3: CATSRDKRGMNTEAFF. The DNA for the CDR3 is TGTGCCACCAGCAGAGATAAACGGGGGATGAACACTGAAGCTTTCTTT. Drawing the rest from reference TRBV15 and TRBJ1-1, the complete variable domain is DAMVIQNPRYQVTQFGKPVTLSCSQTLNHNVMYWYQQKSSQAPKLLFHYYDKDFNNEADTPDNFQSRRPNTSFCFLDIRSPGLGDTAMYLCATSRDKRGMNTEAFFGQGTRLTVV.

The rearrangement uses TRBV9 and TRBJ1-1; D ambiguous. The V gene lost 4 bases and the J gene lost 8 bases, with 12 bases spanning the gap. The CDR3 covers 12 residues. CDR1 and CDR2 (germline): SGDLS, YYNGEE. CDR3 sequence reads: CASSPADGEAFF. CDR3 nucleotide sequence: TGTGCCAGCAGCCCAGCGGACGGAGAAGCTTTCTTT.

The J gene is TRBJ2-1, the V gene TRBV19; a weak D match, TRBD1 (6 bases). Germline V gene lookup returns CDR1 LNHDA and CDR2 SQIVND (reference sequence). This CDR3 is 17 amino acids long. The V gene lost 3 bases and the J gene lost 5 bases, with 20 bases spanning the gap. CDR3 bases: TGTGCCAGTAGTATGCCCCAGGGGAGTCCCTGGAACAATGAGCAGTTCTTC. It yields the protein CASSMPQGSPWNNEQFF.